The next 30 T cell receptor beta chains were all read from a single sample in a study of cytomegalovirus exposure and HLA in healthy donors. PCR was performed using 60 Vbeta and 13 Jbeta primers. Clones were sequenced by immunoSEQ multiplex PCR, and TCRdb holds only the in-frame ones, with some missing. The sample lists around 120,000 clones, about 83% seen once, with around 1.2% in the top ten. Sequenced input: PBMCs. The receptors derive from a girl aged 2 to 10 in good health and CMV-seronegative.

This chain connects TRBV20-1 to TRBJ2-1; D is perhaps TRBD2 (6 bases). This CDR3 has 11 residues. Germline V CDR1 and CDR2: DFQATT, SNEGSKA (reference sequence). V lost 7 bases to trimming and J lost 4 bases, with 8 bases between them. The CDR3 DNA reads as TGCAGTGGGGACTCATACAATGAGCAGTTCTTC. The encoded protein is CSGDSYNEQFF.

This clone was picked up a small number of times. The chain combines TRBV18 with TRBJ2-1; 12 bases fit TRBD2. CDR1 and CDR2 from the germline V gene are KGHSH and LQKENI. V dropped 3 bases and J dropped 5; count of bases not matched to a gene: 5. This CDR3 comprises 16 residues. The CDR3 DNA follows: TGTGCCAGCTCACCCACCCTAGCGGGGGGGCACAATGAGCAGTTCTTC. Translated, it gives CASSPTLAGGHNEQFF.

The J gene is TRBJ1-6, the V gene TRBV7-2, with D perhaps matching TRBD1 (6 bases). Germline V CDR1 and CDR2: SGHTA, FQGNSA. Trimming stripped 2 bases from V and 10 bases from J, with 24 bases between. This CDR3 is built from 18 residues. The CDR3 DNA sequence: TGTGCCAGCAGCTTACTTCTATATCCAGGGGCATCGGTATCACCCCTCCACTTT. Its protein is CASSLLLYPGASVSPLHF.

The rearrangement joins TRBV5-6 to TRBJ2-3; 7 bases fit TRBD2. Per the germline V gene, CDR1 is SGHDT and CDR2 is YYEEEE. This CDR3 comprises 17 residues. The trim removed 1 base at V and 2 bases at J, leaving 10 bases unmatched. The CDR3 DNA is TGTGCCAGCAGCTTGCTGGGGGGGATAGGACCCACAGATACGCAGTATTTT. Translating gives CASSLLGGIGPTDTQYF.

This clone was counted between two and nine times. This chain links TRBV7-9 with TRBJ2-5; D is perhaps TRBD1 (6 bases). This CDR3 contains 13 residues. Germline CDR1 and CDR2: SEHNR and FQNEAQ (reference sequence). Trimming shortened V by 5 bases and J by 5 bases, and 12 bases separated the two germline ends. The CDR3 loop reads CASSQGRWETQYF. CDR3 nucleotides: TGTGCCAGCAGCCAGGGGCGGTGGGAGACCCAGTACTTC.

This clone was counted once. V is TRBV9 and J is TRBJ1-1; possibly TRBD1 for D (6 bases). CDR3 size: 14 residues. The germline CDR1 and CDR2 sequences are SGDLS and YYNGEE. V lost 0 bases and J 6 bases, leaving 12 bases between the germline ends. CDR3: CASSVVQGGAEAFF. CDR3 sequence (DNA): TGTGCCAGCAGCGTAGTACAGGGAGGGGCTGAAGCTTTCTTT.

This clone was seen a handful of times. The CDR3: CASSMTGWKTEAFF. The CDR3 DNA is TGCGCCAGCAGCATGACAGGGTGGAAAACTGAAGCTTTCTTT. The chain is built from TRBV5-1 and TRBJ1-1, with TRBD1 matching over 7 bases. After removal of 4 bases from V and 5 bases from J, the junction contained 8 bases not matched to a gene. CDR1 SGHRS and CDR2 YFSETQ come from the germline V gene. The CDR3 is 14 amino acids. Full variable domain (outside the CDR3, taken from reference TRBV5-1 and TRBJ1-1): KAGVTQTPRYLIKTRGQQVTLSCSPISGHRSVSWYQQTPGQGLQFLFEYFSETQRNKGNFPGRFSGRQFSNSRSEMNVSTLELGDSALYLCASSMTGWKTEAFFGQGTRLTVV.

This clone was seen only once. J is TRBJ2-4 and V is TRBV4-2; the D is unclear. This CDR3 is 16 amino acids long. V shed 0 bases and J shed 0 bases, with 9 bases lying between them. CDR1 LGHNA and CDR2 YNFKEQ come from the germline V gene. In DNA form, the CDR3 reads TGTGCCAGCAGCCAAGACTCCCGACTAGCCAAAAACATTCAGTACTTC. It encodes CASSQDSRLAKNIQYF.

The chain couples TRBV19 to TRBJ1-2; TRBD1 agrees at 9 bases. After removal of 6 bases from V and 7 bases from J, the junction contained 12 bases not matched to a gene. This CDR3 region has 15 residues. Germline CDR1 and CDR2: LNHDA and SQIVND (reference sequence). The chain's CDR3 is CASSLMGTGFAGYTF. For the CDR3, the DNA is TGTGCCAGTAGCCTGATGGGGACAGGGTTTGCTGGCTACACCTTC.

This clone was observed a single time. The V and J genes are TRBV5-1 and TRBJ2-7, with 12 bases fitting TRBD2. The CDR3 is 15 residues long. Germline-derived CDR1 and CDR2 are SGHRS and YFSETQ. The V and J ends lost 5 bases and 4 bases, in that order; junction bases with no gene match: 7. This CDR3 reads CASSTTSGGPYEQYF. CDR3 bases: TGCGCCAGCAGTACGACTAGCGGGGGACCATACGAGCAGTACTTC.

The chain has TRBV6-5 and TRBJ2-5; D is uncertain. The end of the DNA is better explained by TRBJ2-7, so the J call may be wrong. The CDR3 contains 13 residues. From germline, CDR1 is MNHEY and CDR2 SVGAGI. The CDR3, as DNA: TGTGCCAGCAGTTACTCAGGAGCGTACGAGCAGTACTTC. It codes for CASSYSGAYEQYF.

Notes on this clone: An end of the junction does not agree with germline; a read error may underlie this. CDR3 amino acids: CASSLVGSHEQYF. Written as DNA, the CDR3 is TGTGCCAGTAGCTTGGTGGGCTCCCACGAGCAGTACTTC. The chain couples TRBV19 to TRBJ2-7; D is unclear. In germline, CDR1 is LNHDA, CDR2 SQIVND (reference sequence). CDR3 length: 13 amino acids.

J is TRBJ1-5 and V is TRBV7-9; tentative D call: TRBD1 (5 bases). The V gene lost 2 bases and the J gene lost 6 bases, with 5 bases spanning the gap. The CDR3 covers 12 residues. Germline V gives CDR1 SEHNR, CDR2 FQNEAQ (reference sequence). The CDR3: CASSLQGQPQHF. Written as DNA, the CDR3 is TGTGCCAGCAGCTTACAGGGTCAGCCCCAGCATTTT.

This clone was observed a single time. The V and J genes are TRBV28 and TRBJ2-3; 7 bases align to TRBD2. After removal of 6 bases from V and 0 bases from J, the junction contained 12 bases not matched to a gene. Germline CDR1 and CDR2: MDHEN and SYDVKM. The CDR3 runs to 17 residues. CDR3 DNA: TGTGCCAGCAGCCCATCGTGGCTAGCGGTTAGCACAGATACGCAGTATTTT. Amino acid sequence: CASSPSWLAVSTDTQYF.

V is TRBV27 and J is TRBJ1-1, with D unresolved. CDR1 and CDR2 from the germline V gene are MNHEY and SMNVEV (reference sequence). CDR3 length: 15 residues. Trimming removed 7 bases at V and 0 bases at J, with 15 bases between. The CDR3: CASIREGGMNTEAFF. CDR3 coding DNA: TGTGCCAGCATTAGGGAGGGAGGCATGAACACTGAAGCTTTCTTT.

This clone was counted only a few times. The chain is built from TRBV10-3 and TRBJ2-7; 7 bases are shared with TRBD1. The CDR3 covers 15 residues. Trimming removed 6 bases from V and 2 bases from J; junction bases left unmatched: 10. The germline V gene has CDR1 ENHRY and CDR2 SYGVKD. CDR3 region: CAIRETGSRTYEQYF. CDR3 sequence (DNA): TGTGCCATCAGGGAGACAGGGTCTAGGACCTACGAGCAGTACTTC.

V is TRBV10-3 and J is TRBJ1-2; 8 bases map to TRBD1. This CDR3 contains 13 residues. V was clipped by 6 bases and J by 6 bases; unmatched bases: 6. Germline CDR1 and CDR2: ENHRY and SYGVKD. Here the CDR3 reads CAIRGVTGDGYTF. Written as DNA, the CDR3 is TGTGCCATCAGGGGGGTGACAGGGGATGGCTACACCTTC.

The rearrangement joins TRBV18 to TRBJ1-3; D is unresolved. The CDR3 runs to 15 residues. From germline, CDR1 is KGHSH and CDR2 LQKENI. V lost 4 bases and J lost 0, with 10 bases in between. The CDR3 protein is CASSLTDISGNTIYF. The CDR3 DNA reads as TGTGCCAGCTCACTCACAGACATCTCTGGAAACACCATATATTTT.

The chain employs TRBV7-6 and TRBJ1-4; 7 bases are a match to TRBD1. The CDR3 runs to 15 residues. Germline V gene data show CDR1 as SGHVS and CDR2 as FNYEAQ. V trimming: 0 bases; J trimming: 7 bases; junction bases outside the gene matches: 5. The CDR3, as DNA: TGTGCCAGCAGCTTAGCGAGGGGGCCCGGTGAAAAACTGTTTTTT. It codes for CASSLARGPGEKLFF.

This sequence joins TRBV7-2 and TRBJ2-5, with 7 bases identical to TRBD2. The junction had 14 bases not matched to a gene; V was cut back by 5 bases and J by 5 bases. Germline V lookup: CDR1 SGHTA, CDR2 FQGNSA. This CDR3 comprises 16 residues. CDR3 in DNA: TGTGCCAGCAGCCTCCTAACTGGGGGGGAGCATGAGACCCAGTACTTC. Protein sequence: CASSLLTGGEHETQYF.

The chain couples TRBV6-6 to TRBJ2-1; 7 bases match TRBD1. Germline V CDR1 and CDR2: MNHNY, SVGAGI (reference sequence). J lost 9 bases, V lost 5 bases, and 4 bases had no gene match. The CDR3 has 12 residues. CDR3 sequence reads: CASSVQGPEQFF. The CDR3 nucleotides are TGTGCCAGCAGTGTACAGGGGCCTGAGCAGTTCTTC.

This clone was seen a handful of times. The CDR3 DNA sequence: TGTGCCAGCAATTTCGGACAGGAGAACACTGAAGCTTTCTTT. It encodes CASNFGQENTEAFF. The chain links TRBV5-4 to TRBJ1-1; 7 nucleotides match TRBD1. CDR3 size: 14 residues. V dropped 6 bases and J dropped 1; count of bases not matched to a gene: 6. CDR1 is SGHNT and CDR2 is YYREEE in the germline V gene (reference sequence). Variable domain in full (rest from reference TRBV5-4 and TRBJ1-1): ETGVTQSPTHLIKTRGQQVTLRCSSQSGHNTVSWYQQALGQGPQFIFQYYREEENGRGNFPPRFSGLQFPNYSSELNVNALELDDSALYLCASNFGQENTEAFFGQGTRLTVV.

This chain connects TRBV7-2 to TRBJ1-2; TRBD1 matches at 8 bases. The trim removed 3 bases at V and 3 bases at J, leaving 3 bases unmatched. Germline lookup yields CDR1 SGHTA and CDR2 FQGNSA. The CDR3 consists of 14 residues. The CDR3 loop is CASSFQGAYYGYTF. In DNA form, the CDR3 reads TGTGCCAGCAGCTTTCAGGGGGCTTACTATGGCTACACCTTC.

J is TRBJ2-2 and V is TRBV7-9; tentatively, D is TRBD1 (6 bases). The V gene lost 7 bases and the J gene lost 0 bases, with 24 bases spanning the gap. In germline, CDR1 is SEHNR, CDR2 FQNEAQ (reference sequence). There are 19 residues in the CDR3. As DNA, the CDR3 is TGTGCCAGCAATCTTGGCCCGCCTCGGGCAGGGGCGAACACCGGGGAGCTGTTTTTT. It encodes CASNLGPPRAGANTGELFF.

The chain carries TRBV15 and TRBJ2-7; 7 nucleotides align to TRBD1. Germline trimming cut 3 bases from V and 0 bases from J; bases unmatched to any gene: 2. The CDR3 is made up of 14 amino acids. Germline V gene data show CDR1 as LNHNV and CDR2 as YYDKDF (reference sequence). CDR3: CATSRRDSSYEQYF. The CDR3 DNA sequence: TGTGCCACCAGCAGGAGGGACAGCTCCTACGAGCAGTACTTC.

The chain couples TRBV6-1 to TRBJ2-5, with TRBD1 matching 12 bases. J lost 4 bases, V lost 4 bases, and 4 bases had no gene match. The CDR3 loop spans 15 amino acids. Germline V gene sequence: CDR1 MNHNS, CDR2 SASEGT. CDR3 residues: CASSGGQGAGETQYF. The CDR3 bases are TGTGCCAGCAGTGGGGGACAGGGGGCTGGAGAGACCCAGTACTTC.

CDR3 region: CASSLFGGNNEQFF. The CDR3 DNA sequence: TGTGCCAGCAGCTTGTTCGGAGGAAACAATGAGCAGTTCTTC. The V and J genes are TRBV13 and TRBJ2-1; weak D call: TRBD2 (5 bases). The CDR3 extends over 14 amino acids. The V gene's germline CDR1 is PRHDT and CDR2 FYEKMQ (reference sequence). Trimming shortened V by 3 bases and J by 5 bases, and 11 bases separated the two germline ends. Complete variable domain (other parts from reference TRBV13 and TRBJ2-1): AAGVIQSPRHLIKEKRETATLKCYPIPRHDTVYWYQQGPGQDPQFLISFYEKMQSDKGSIPDRFSAQQFSDYHSELNMSSLELGDSALYFCASSLFGGNNEQFFGPGTRLTVL.

V and J are TRBV28 and TRBJ1-3, with 9 bases fitting TRBD1. Germline lookup yields CDR1 MDHEN and CDR2 SYDVKM. The CDR3 consists of 15 residues. The V segment lost 7 bases and the J segment 4 bases; nucleotides outside the gene matches: 8. For the CDR3, the DNA is TGTGCCAGCACACTACAGGGGGCGCGGGGAAACACCATATATTTT. This gives the protein CASTLQGARGNTIYF. The entire variable domain, with the rest obtained from reference TRBV28 and TRBJ1-3, is as follows: DVKVTQSSRYLVKRTGEKVFLECVQDMDHENMFWYRQDPGLGLRLIYFSYDVKMKEKGDIPEGYSVSREKKERFSLILESASTNQTSMYLCASTLQGARGNTIYFGEGSWLTVV.

This clone showed up just once. This chain joins TRBV2 and TRBJ1-2; D remains ambiguous. The CDR3 sequence is 13 residues long. Trimming left V 1 base short and J 5 bases short, with 8 bases between. The germline gives CDR1 SNHLY, CDR2 FYNNEI. CDR3 loop: CASSEDVRYGYTF. CDR3 DNA: TGTGCCAGCAGTGAAGATGTTCGGTATGGCTACACCTTC.

This chain connects TRBV28 to TRBJ2-1; 7 bases line up with TRBD2. V trimming: 1 base; J trimming: 10 bases; junction bases outside the gene matches: 7. The CDR3 runs 14 residues. Looked up from germline, CDR1 is MDHEN and CDR2 is SYDVKM. This CDR3 is CASSLSGDSGEQFF. Written as DNA, the CDR3 is TGTGCCAGCAGTTTATCCGGGGATAGCGGGGAGCAGTTCTTC.